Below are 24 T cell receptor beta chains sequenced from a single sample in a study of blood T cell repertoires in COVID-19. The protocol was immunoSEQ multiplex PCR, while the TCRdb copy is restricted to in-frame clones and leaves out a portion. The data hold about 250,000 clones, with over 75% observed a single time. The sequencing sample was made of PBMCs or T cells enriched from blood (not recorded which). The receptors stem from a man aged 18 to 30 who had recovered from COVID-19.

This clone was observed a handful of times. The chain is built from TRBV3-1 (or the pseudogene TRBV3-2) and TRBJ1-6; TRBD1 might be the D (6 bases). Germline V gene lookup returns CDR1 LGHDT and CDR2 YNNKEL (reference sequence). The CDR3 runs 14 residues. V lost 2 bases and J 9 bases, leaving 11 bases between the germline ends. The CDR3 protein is CASSQTGQLSPLHF. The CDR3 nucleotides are TGTGCCAGCAGCCAAACCGGACAGCTTTCACCCCTCCACTTT.

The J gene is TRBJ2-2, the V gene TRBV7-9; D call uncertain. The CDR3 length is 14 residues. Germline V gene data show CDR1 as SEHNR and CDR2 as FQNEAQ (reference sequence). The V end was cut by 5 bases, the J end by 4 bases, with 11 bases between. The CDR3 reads CASSTTGITGELFF. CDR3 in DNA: TGTGCCAGCAGCACGACTGGAATCACCGGGGAGCTGTTTTTT.

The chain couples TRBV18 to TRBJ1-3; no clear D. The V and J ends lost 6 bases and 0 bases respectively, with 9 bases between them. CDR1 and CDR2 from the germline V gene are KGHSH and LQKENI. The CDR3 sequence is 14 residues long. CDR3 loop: CASSQRPSGNTIYF. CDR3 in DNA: TGTGCCAGCTCTCAGCGGCCCTCTGGAAACACCATATATTTT.

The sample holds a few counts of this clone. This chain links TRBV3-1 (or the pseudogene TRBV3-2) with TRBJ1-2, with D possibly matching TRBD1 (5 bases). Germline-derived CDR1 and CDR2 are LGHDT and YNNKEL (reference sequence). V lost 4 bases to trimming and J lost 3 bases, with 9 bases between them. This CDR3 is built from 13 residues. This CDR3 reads CASSPGYDYGYTF. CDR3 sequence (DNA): TGTGCCAGCAGCCCAGGGTACGACTATGGCTACACCTTC.

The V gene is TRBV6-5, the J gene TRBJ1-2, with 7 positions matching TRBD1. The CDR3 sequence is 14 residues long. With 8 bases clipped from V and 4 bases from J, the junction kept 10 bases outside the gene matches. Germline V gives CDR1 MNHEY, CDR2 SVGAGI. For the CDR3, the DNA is TGTGCCAGCGGCAGACAGGGCCGAGGCTATGGCTACACCTTC. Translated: CASGRQGRGYGYTF.

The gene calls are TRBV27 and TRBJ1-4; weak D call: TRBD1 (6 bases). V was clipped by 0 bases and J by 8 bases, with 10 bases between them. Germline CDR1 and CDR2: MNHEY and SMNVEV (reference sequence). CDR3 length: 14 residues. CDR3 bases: TGTGCCAGCAGTTTATCCAGGGGTGAGGAAAAACTGTTTTTT. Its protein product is CASSLSRGEEKLFF. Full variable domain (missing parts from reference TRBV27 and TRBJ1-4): EAQVTQNPRYLITVTGKKLTVTCSQNMNHEYMSWYRQDPGLGLRQIYYSMNVEVTDKGDVPEGYKVSRKEKRNFPLILESPSPNQTSLYFCASSLSRGEEKLFFGSGTQLSVL.

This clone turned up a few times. The CDR3 loop reads CASSGSQETQYF. The CDR3 bases are TGCGCCAGCTCAGGGTCCCAAGAGACCCAGTACTTC. This chain links TRBV5-1 with TRBJ2-5, with a possible D match to TRBD1 (5 bases). V gave up 7 bases and J gave up 1 base, with 8 bases separating them. The CDR3 loop spans 12 amino acids. Germline V CDR1 and CDR2: SGHRS, YFSETQ.

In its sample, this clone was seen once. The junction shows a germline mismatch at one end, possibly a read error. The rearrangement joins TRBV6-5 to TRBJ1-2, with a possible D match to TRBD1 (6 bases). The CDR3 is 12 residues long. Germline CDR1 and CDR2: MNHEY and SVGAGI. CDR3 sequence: CACSRGDYGYTF. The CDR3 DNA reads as TGTGCCTGCAGCAGGGGAGACTATGGCTACACCTTC.

The CDR3 DNA follows: TGTGCCAGTAGTCGTACGGCTGAAGCTTTCTTT. Its protein is CASSRTAEAFF. The rearrangement links TRBV19 to TRBJ1-1; D gene ambiguous. The CDR3 runs 11 residues. The germline V gene encodes CDR1 LNHDA and CDR2 SQIVND (reference sequence). V was trimmed by 5 bases and J by 6 bases, leaving 7 bases between them.

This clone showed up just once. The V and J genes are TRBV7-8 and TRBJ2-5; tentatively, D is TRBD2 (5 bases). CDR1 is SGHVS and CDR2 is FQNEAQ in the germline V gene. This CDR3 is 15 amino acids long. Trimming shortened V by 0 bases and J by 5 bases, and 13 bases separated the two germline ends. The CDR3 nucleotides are TGTGCCAGCAGCTTAGCACATAGGGAGATGGAGACCCAGTACTTC. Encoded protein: CASSLAHREMETQYF.

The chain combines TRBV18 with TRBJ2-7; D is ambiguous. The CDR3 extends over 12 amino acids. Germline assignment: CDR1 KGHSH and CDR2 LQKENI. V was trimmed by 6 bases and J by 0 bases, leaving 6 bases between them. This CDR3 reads CASSRVSYEQYF. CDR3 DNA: TGTGCCAGCTCCCGAGTCTCCTACGAGCAGTACTTC.

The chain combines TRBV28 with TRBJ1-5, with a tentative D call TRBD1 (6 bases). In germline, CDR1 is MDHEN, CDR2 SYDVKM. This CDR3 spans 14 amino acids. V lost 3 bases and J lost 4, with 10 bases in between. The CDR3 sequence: CASSLDSQNQPQHF. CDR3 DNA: TGTGCCAGCAGTTTGGACAGCCAGAATCAGCCCCAGCATTTT.

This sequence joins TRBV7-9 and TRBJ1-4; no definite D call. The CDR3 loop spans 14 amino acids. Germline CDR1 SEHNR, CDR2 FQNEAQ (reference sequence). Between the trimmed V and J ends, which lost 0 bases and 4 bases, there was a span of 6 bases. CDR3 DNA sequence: TGTGCCAGCAGCTTAGCCGGTATTAATGAAAAACTGTTTTTT. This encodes CASSLAGINEKLFF.

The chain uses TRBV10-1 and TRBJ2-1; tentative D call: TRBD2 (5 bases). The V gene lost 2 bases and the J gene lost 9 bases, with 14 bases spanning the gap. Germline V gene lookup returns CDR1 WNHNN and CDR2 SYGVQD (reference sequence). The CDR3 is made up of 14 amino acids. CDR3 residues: CASSEGYGLGEQFF. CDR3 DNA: TGCGCCAGCAGTGAGGGATACGGACTGGGTGAGCAGTTCTTC.

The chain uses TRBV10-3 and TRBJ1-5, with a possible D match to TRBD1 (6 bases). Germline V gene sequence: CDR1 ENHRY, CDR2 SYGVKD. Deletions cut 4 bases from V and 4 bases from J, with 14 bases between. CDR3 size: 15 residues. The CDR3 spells CAISGLQGRNQPQHF. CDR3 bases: TGTGCCATCAGTGGGCTACAGGGTCGGAATCAGCCCCAGCATTTT.

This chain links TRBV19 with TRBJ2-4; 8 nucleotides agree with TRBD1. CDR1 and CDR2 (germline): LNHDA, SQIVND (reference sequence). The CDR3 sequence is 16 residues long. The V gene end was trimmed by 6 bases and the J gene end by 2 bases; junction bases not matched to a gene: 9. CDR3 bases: TGTGCCAGTAGGACAGGGGTTGAAATTACCAAAAACATTCAGTACTTC. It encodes CASRTGVEITKNIQYF.

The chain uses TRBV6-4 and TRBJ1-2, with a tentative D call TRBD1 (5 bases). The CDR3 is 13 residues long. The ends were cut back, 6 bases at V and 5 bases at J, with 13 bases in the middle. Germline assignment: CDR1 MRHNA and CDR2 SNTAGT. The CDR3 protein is CASSPQGGYGYTF. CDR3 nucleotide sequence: TGTGCCAGCAGCCCCCAGGGAGGATATGGCTACACCTTC.

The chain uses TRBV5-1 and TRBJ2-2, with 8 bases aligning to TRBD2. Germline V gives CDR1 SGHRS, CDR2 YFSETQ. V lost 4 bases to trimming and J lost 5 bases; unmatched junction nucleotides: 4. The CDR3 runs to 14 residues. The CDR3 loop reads CASSEPSGTGELFF. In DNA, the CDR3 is TGCGCCAGCAGCGAACCTAGCGGGACCGGGGAGCTGTTTTTT.

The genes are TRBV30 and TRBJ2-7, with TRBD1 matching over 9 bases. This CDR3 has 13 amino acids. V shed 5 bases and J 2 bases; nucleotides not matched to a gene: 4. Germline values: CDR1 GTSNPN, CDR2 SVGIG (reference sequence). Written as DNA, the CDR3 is TGTGCCTGGCGGACAGGGGACCCCTACGAGCAGTACTTC. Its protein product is CAWRTGDPYEQYF.

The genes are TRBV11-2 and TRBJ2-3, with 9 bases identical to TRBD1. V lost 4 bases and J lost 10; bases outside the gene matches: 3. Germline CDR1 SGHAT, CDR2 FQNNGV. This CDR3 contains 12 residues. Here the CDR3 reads CASSSDRGAQYF. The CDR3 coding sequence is TGTGCCAGCAGCTCGGACAGGGGCGCGCAGTATTTT.

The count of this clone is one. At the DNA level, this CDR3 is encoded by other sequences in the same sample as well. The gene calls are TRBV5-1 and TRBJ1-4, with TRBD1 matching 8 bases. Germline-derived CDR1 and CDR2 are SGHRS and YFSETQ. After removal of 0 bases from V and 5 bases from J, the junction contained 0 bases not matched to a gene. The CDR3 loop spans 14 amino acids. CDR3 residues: CASSLDRGNEKLFF. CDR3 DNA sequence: TGCGCCAGCAGCTTGGACAGGGGGAATGAAAAACTGTTTTTT.

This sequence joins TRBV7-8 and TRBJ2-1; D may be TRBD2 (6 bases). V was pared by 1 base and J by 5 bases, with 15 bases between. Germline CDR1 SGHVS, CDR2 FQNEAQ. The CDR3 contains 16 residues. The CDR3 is CASSLDPGSAHNEQFF. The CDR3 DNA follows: TGTGCCAGCAGCTTAGATCCCGGGAGCGCCCACAATGAGCAGTTCTTC.

CDR3 residues: CASSPRPLAGRYNEQFF. The CDR3 DNA follows: TGTGCCAGCAGTCCCCGGCCCCTAGCGGGAAGGTACAATGAGCAGTTCTTC. This chain uses TRBV28 with TRBJ2-1; 9 bases map to TRBD2. Trimming cost V 5 bases and J 4 bases; bases outside gene matches: 12. The CDR3 consists of 17 residues. Germline loops: CDR1 MDHEN, CDR2 SYDVKM.

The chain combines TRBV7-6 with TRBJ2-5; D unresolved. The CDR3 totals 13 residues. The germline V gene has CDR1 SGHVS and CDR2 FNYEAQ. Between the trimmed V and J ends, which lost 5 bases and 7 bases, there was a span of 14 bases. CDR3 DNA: TGTGCCAGCAGCGTAACAAGTCCGGGGACCCAGTACTTC. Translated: CASSVTSPGTQYF.